These 25 T cell receptor beta chains came from one sample sequenced in a study of somatic mutations in cytotoxic T cells in rheumatoid arthritis (dated by TCRdb to about 2017). The library was prepared using the immunoSEQ multiplex PCR assay. The table comes from immuneACCESS by way of TCRdb, which keeps in-frame sequences with V and J called. Part of the clones is missing from these tables; in studies checked, under half for an unresolved V gene and the rest for unknown reasons. The sample table shows about 7,000 clones, and about 75% are seen once. The ten largest account for 15% to 19% of the sample. The sample consisted of CD8+ T cells sorted from blood. The source is an adult with rheumatoid arthritis.

V gene TRBV5-1 combines with J gene TRBJ2-5; TRBD2 aligns across 14 bases. Germline CDR1 and CDR2: SGHRS and YFSETQ. This CDR3 contains 16 residues. V dropped 0 bases and J dropped 4; count of bases not matched to a gene: 2. CDR3 amino acids: CASSLAGLAGVETQYF. For the CDR3, the DNA is TGCGCCAGCAGCTTGGCGGGACTAGCGGGGGTAGAGACCCAGTACTTC.

This clone was recorded once. The chain couples TRBV9 to TRBJ2-1; 15 bases are shared with TRBD2. After removal of 0 bases from V and 3 bases from J, the junction contained 4 bases not matched to a gene. The CDR3 has 18 residues. Germline-derived CDR1 and CDR2 are SGDLS and YYNGEE. In DNA, the CDR3 is TGTGCCAGCAGCGTAGGAGGGACTAGCGGGGGGAACTACAATGAGCAGTTCTTC. Translation: CASSVGGTSGGNYNEQFF.

This clone was picked up one time. The chain couples TRBV5-8 to TRBJ1-1; TRBD1 matches 10 bases. With 1 base clipped from V and 5 bases from J, the junction kept 11 bases outside the gene matches. The CDR3 is 17 amino acids. Germline V gene sequence: CDR1 SGHTS, CDR2 YDEGEE. The CDR3 loop is CASSLRDRGYPGTEAFF. The CDR3 DNA follows: TGTGCCAGCAGCTTGCGGGACAGGGGTTACCCTGGAACTGAAGCTTTCTTT.

J is TRBJ2-1 and V is TRBV9; D gene uncertain. CDR1 is SGDLS and CDR2 is YYNGEE in the germline V gene. The CDR3 covers 16 residues. V was cut by 4 bases and J by 6 bases, with 20 bases left in between. The CDR3 loop reads CASSPWAPSARNEQFF. DNA of the CDR3: TGTGCCAGCAGCCCATGGGCACCTAGTGCACGCAATGAGCAGTTCTTC.

J is TRBJ1-3 and V is TRBV6-5; tentatively, D is TRBD1 (5 bases). Germline CDR1 is MNHEY and CDR2 is SVGAGI. The CDR3 runs 14 residues. Between the trimmed V and J ends, which lost 5 bases and 1 base, there was a span of 9 bases. CDR3 residues: CASSLEGSGNTIYF. CDR3 nucleotide sequence: TGTGCCAGCAGTCTGGAGGGGTCTGGAAACACCATATATTTT.

This clone appeared once. V is TRBV15 and J is TRBJ2-3; D perhaps matches TRBD1 (6 bases). V was clipped by 6 bases and J by 1 base, with 11 bases between them. This CDR3 region has 14 residues. Germline lookup yields CDR1 LNHNV and CDR2 YYDKDF (reference sequence). The CDR3: CATSSTGRTDTQYF. The CDR3 nucleotides read TGTGCCACCAGTTCGACAGGCCGCACAGATACGCAGTATTTT.

V gene TRBV5-4 combines with J gene TRBJ1-2; the match to TRBD1 covers 7 bases. V lost 0 bases and J lost 8; bases outside the gene matches: 7. This CDR3 is built from 14 residues. Germline CDR1 and CDR2: SGHNT and YYREEE (reference sequence). The CDR3 DNA reads as TGTGCCAGCAGCTTGGGACAGGGTGCCGAGGGCTACACCTTC. This gives the protein CASSLGQGAEGYTF.

The genes are TRBV4-1 and TRBJ2-5; possibly TRBD1 for D (6 bases). Looked up from germline, CDR1 is MGHRA and CDR2 is YSYEKL. Trimming took 5 bases from V and 5 from J, leaving 18 bases between them. This CDR3 has 15 residues. The chain's CDR3 is CASSDYRASQETQYF. The CDR3 DNA is TGCGCCAGCAGCGATTACAGGGCTTCTCAGGAGACCCAGTACTTC.

The rearrangement uses TRBV7-9 and TRBJ2-7; D is unclear. Trimming shortened V by 5 bases and J by 0 bases, and 17 bases separated the two germline ends. The germline gives CDR1 SEHNR, CDR2 FQNEAQ (reference sequence). The CDR3 spans 16 residues. The CDR3 spells CASSPRTKSLSYEQYF. CDR3 nucleotide sequence: TGTGCCAGCAGCCCCCGGACGAAAAGCCTCTCCTACGAGCAGTACTTC.

V and J are TRBV19 and TRBJ2-7, with 8 nucleotides matching TRBD1. The CDR3 is made up of 15 amino acids. V lost 3 bases and J lost 3; bases outside the gene matches: 7. Germline assignment: CDR1 LNHDA and CDR2 SQIVND (reference sequence). The CDR3 sequence: CASSIGQGNLYEQYF. The DNA of the CDR3 is TGTGCCAGTAGTATCGGACAGGGCAACCTCTACGAGCAGTACTTC.

The chain employs TRBV2 and TRBJ1-5, with D uncertain. With 2 bases removed from V and 3 bases from J, the gap between germline ends came to 8 bases. Per germline, CDR1 SNHLY and CDR2 FYNNEI. The CDR3 spans 14 residues. The CDR3, as DNA: TGTGCCAGCAGTGAATTCCGAAACAATCAGCCCCAGCATTTT. Amino acid sequence: CASSEFRNNQPQHF.

The chain is built from TRBV15 and TRBJ1-3, with a possible D match to TRBD1 (5 bases). Germline V lookup: CDR1 LNHNV, CDR2 YYDKDF (reference sequence). V lost 3 bases and J lost 8, with 11 bases in between. CDR3 length: 13 amino acids. The CDR3 reads CATSRPIRDTIYF. As DNA, the CDR3 is TGTGCCACCAGCAGGCCTATCAGGGACACCATATATTTT.

The rearrangement uses TRBV9 and TRBJ1-1, with 7 bases identical to TRBD1. Germline V gene sequence: CDR1 SGDLS, CDR2 YYNGEE. V gave up 4 bases and J gave up 3 bases; unmatched junction bases: 9. The CDR3 covers 15 residues. The CDR3 DNA follows: TGTGCCAGCAGCCTCCAGACAGGGTTGGACACTGAAGCTTTCTTT. As protein: CASSLQTGLDTEAFF.

V and J are TRBV6-4 and TRBJ2-3; 7 positions agree with TRBD2. Germline CDR1 is MRHNA and CDR2 is SNTAGT. This CDR3 comprises 16 residues. Trimming cost V 0 bases and J 3 bases; bases outside gene matches: 6. CDR3: CASSDSSGGGTDTQYF. In DNA form, the CDR3 reads TGTGCCAGCAGTGACTCGAGTGGCGGGGGTACAGATACGCAGTATTTT.

In its sample, this clone was seen once. The chain joins TRBV4-3 to TRBJ2-3; D remains ambiguous. The CDR3 has 16 residues. The germline V gene has CDR1 LGHNA and CDR2 YSLEER. With 0 bases removed from V and 7 bases from J, the gap between germline ends came to 17 bases. CDR3 nucleotides: TGCGCCAGCAGCCAAGATGTCGCTAGTATCAAAAATACGCAGTATTTT. Protein product: CASSQDVASIKNTQYF.

The chain is built from TRBV30 and TRBJ1-6, with a weak D call TRBD1 (5 bases). V shed 0 bases and J shed 7 bases, with 13 bases lying between them. CDR1 and CDR2 from the germline V gene are GTSNPN and SVGIG (reference sequence). The CDR3 runs to 15 residues. CDR3 sequence reads: CAWSVPQGDNSPLHF. CDR3 bases: TGTGCCTGGAGTGTACCCCAGGGTGACAATTCACCCCTCCACTTT.

The chain couples TRBV19 to TRBJ1-2, with TRBD1 as a possible D gene (5 bases). Trimming cost V 5 bases and J 4 bases, with 17 bases left between them. The germline V gene has CDR1 LNHDA and CDR2 SQIVND (reference sequence). The CDR3 extends over 15 amino acids. The CDR3 here is CASSAGPTSGYGYTF. The DNA of the CDR3 is TGTGCCAGTAGTGCGGGACCGACTTCGGGCTATGGCTACACCTTC.

The chain uses TRBV27 and TRBJ1-6; 7 bases align to TRBD1. The germline V gene encodes CDR1 MNHEY and CDR2 SMNVEV (reference sequence). The CDR3 spans 14 residues. The V and J ends lost 3 bases and 9 bases, in that order; junction bases with no gene match: 5. This chain's CDR3 is CASSFRGQGSPLHF. CDR3 nucleotides: TGTGCCAGCAGTTTTAGGGGGCAGGGTTCACCCCTCCACTTT.

This chain links TRBV15 with TRBJ1-3; perhaps TRBD1 as D (6 bases). Germline CDR1 and CDR2: LNHNV and YYDKDF (reference sequence). The CDR3 spans 19 residues. Trimming removed 0 bases at V and 1 base at J, with 19 bases between. CDR3 loop: CATSRDSPWGTGSGNTIYF. CDR3 in DNA: TGTGCCACCAGCAGAGACTCCCCTTGGGGCACAGGGTCTGGAAACACCATATATTTT. Together with reference TRBV15 and TRBJ1-3, the CDR3 gives the full variable domain: DAMVIQNPRYQVTQFGKPVTLSCSQTLNHNVMYWYQQKSSQAPKLLFHYYDKDFNNEADTPDNFQSRRPNTSFCFLDIRSPGLGDTAMYLCATSRDSPWGTGSGNTIYFGEGSWLTVV.

The sample holds a few counts of this clone. J is TRBJ1-6 and V is TRBV5-4, with D tentatively TRBD1 (5 bases). The CDR3 is made up of 16 amino acids. The germline V and J ends were trimmed by 5 bases and 5 bases, with 17 bases remaining between them. Germline V gene sequence: CDR1 SGHNT, CDR2 YYREEE (reference sequence). CDR3 region: CASRPSGGWDNSPLHF. The CDR3, as DNA: TGTGCCAGCAGGCCTTCCGGGGGTTGGGATAATTCACCCCTCCACTTT.

The genes are TRBV6-1 and TRBJ2-2; D is possibly TRBD1 or TRBD2 (7 bases each). The germline gives CDR1 MNHNS, CDR2 SASEGT. The CDR3 loop spans 15 amino acids. The ends were cut back, 3 bases at V and 6 bases at J, with 14 bases in the middle. The CDR3 coding sequence is TGTGCCAGCAGTGAGAATCAGGGGGGGTCCGGGGAGCTGTTTTTT. Amino acids: CASSENQGGSGELFF.

This clone was seen a handful of times. V and J are TRBV7-9 and TRBJ2-7; D remains ambiguous. Germline loops: CDR1 SEHNR, CDR2 FQNEAQ (reference sequence). CDR3 length: 13 amino acids. The V end was cut by 8 bases, the J end by 4 bases, with 15 bases between. CDR3: CASSPNTRYEQYF. Here the CDR3 DNA reads TGTGCCAGCTCCCCCAATACTCGGTACGAGCAGTACTTC.

The rearrangement links TRBV7-3 to TRBJ2-3; 8 nucleotides agree with TRBD1. The length of the CDR3 is 16 residues. Germline CDR1 reads SGHTA; CDR2 reads FQGTGA. The V and J ends lost 2 bases and 2 bases, in that order; junction bases with no gene match: 6. CDR3 protein: CASSLWGRGLTDTQYF. The CDR3 nucleotides are TGTGCCAGCAGCTTATGGGGCAGGGGGCTCACAGATACGCAGTATTTT.

The chain links TRBV6-4 to TRBJ2-2, with 7 bases that match TRBD1. V trimming: 2 bases; J trimming: 4 bases; junction bases outside the gene matches: 1. The germline V gene has CDR1 MRHNA and CDR2 SNTAGT. CDR3 length equals 14 residues. CDR3 sequence (DNA): TGTGCCAGCAGTGACCGGACAGGCACCGGGGAGCTGTTTTTT. Translating gives CASSDRTGTGELFF.

The chain carries TRBV29-1 and TRBJ1-2; 7 bases are a match to TRBD1. The CDR3 sequence is 11 residues long. Trimming cost V 6 bases and J 8 bases; bases outside gene matches: 6. Germline CDR1 and CDR2: SQVTM and ANQGSEA. The CDR3 loop is CSVLTGRGYTF. The CDR3 nucleotides read TGCAGCGTCTTGACAGGGCGCGGCTACACCTTC.